This T cell receptor beta chain derives from a study of T cell repertoires in cytomegalovirus infection. Background on the study: Well-studied HLA-B-restricted epitopes and recently identified HLA-C-restricted epitopes of CMV were both used in the study. Study-wide points: Cumulative frequency of public TCR beta families picked out carriers of CMV plus the relevant HLA.

A word on this clonotype: Antigen specificity is unknown.

The CDR3 consists of 16 residues. With 0 bases removed from V and 4 bases from J, the gap between germline ends came to 16 bases. The germline V gene has CDR1 SGHRS and CDR2 YFSETQ. In TCRdb, the reads were re-called with MiXCR into one record per CDR3 protein. The sample carries some 700,000 distinct CDR3 sequences, roughly 30% recorded once. This chain links TRBV5-1 with TRBJ1-1; D perhaps matches TRBD1 (6 bases). The origin of this receptor is a human donor in good health (CMV status not recorded). Some clones in this sample may be carry-over from other donors' samples. Sequenced material: cultured PBMCs, taken from culture after CMV antigen stimulation. CDR3 nucleotide sequence: TGCGCCAGCAGCTTGGGAGCCCAGGTAGGGGGCACTGAAGCTTTCTTT. Amino acid sequence: CASSLGAQVGGTEAFF.